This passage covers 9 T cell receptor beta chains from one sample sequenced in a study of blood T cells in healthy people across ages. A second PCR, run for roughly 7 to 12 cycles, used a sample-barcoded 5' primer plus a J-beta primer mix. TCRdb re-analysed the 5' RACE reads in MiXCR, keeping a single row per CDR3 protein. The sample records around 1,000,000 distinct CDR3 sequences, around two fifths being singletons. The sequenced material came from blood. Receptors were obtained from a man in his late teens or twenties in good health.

The CDR3 nucleotides are TGCAGTGCTAGACTTCCGGGACTGAGGGTGCAGGACGAGCAGTACTTC. Protein sequence: CSARLPGLRVQDEQYF. This chain uses TRBV20-1 with TRBJ2-7; a weak D match, TRBD2 (6 bases). The V end lost 2 bases, the J end lost 5 bases, and 22 bases lay between the germline ends. The CDR3 contains 16 residues. Germline V gene lookup returns CDR1 DFQATT and CDR2 SNEGSKA (reference sequence).

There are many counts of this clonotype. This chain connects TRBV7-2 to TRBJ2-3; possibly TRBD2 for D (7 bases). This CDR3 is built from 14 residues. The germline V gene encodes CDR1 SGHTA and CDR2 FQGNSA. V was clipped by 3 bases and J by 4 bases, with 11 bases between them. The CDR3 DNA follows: TGTGCCAGCAGCTTGGGGGGGGCGGCAGATACGCAGTATTTT. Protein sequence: CASSLGGAADTQYF.

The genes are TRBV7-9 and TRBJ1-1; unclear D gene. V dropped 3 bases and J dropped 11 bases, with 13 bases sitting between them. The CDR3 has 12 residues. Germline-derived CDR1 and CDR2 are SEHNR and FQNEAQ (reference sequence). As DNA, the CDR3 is TGTGCCAGCAGCTTTGCCGGGGTCGAGGCTTTCTTT. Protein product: CASSFAGVEAFF.

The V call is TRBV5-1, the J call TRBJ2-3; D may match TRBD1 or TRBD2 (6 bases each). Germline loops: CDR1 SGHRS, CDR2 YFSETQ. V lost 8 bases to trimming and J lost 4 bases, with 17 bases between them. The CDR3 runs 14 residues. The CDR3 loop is CASTARGPPDTQYF. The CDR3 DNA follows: TGCGCCAGTACCGCCCGGGGGCCACCAGATACGCAGTATTTT.

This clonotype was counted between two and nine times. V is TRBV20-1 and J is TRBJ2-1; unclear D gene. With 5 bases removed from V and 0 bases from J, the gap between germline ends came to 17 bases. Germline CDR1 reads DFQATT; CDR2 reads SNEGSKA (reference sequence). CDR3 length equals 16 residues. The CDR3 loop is CSAPMAGPSSYNEQFF. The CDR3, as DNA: TGCAGTGCTCCAATGGCCGGGCCGAGCTCCTACAATGAGCAGTTCTTC.

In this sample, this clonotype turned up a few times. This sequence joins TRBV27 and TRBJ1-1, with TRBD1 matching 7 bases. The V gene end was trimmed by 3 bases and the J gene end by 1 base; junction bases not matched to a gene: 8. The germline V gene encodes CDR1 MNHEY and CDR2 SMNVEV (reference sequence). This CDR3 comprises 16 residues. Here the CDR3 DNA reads TGTGCCAGCAGTTTCCCCCCAGGACAGGCGAACACTGAAGCTTTCTTT. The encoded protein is CASSFPPGQANTEAFF.

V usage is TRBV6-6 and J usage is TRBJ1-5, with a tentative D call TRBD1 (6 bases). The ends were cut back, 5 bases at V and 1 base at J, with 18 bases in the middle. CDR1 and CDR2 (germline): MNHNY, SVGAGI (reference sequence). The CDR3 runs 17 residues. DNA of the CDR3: TGTGCCAGCAGTCTCCCTATTGGGGGCTCCAGCAATCAGCCCCAGCATTTT. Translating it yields CASSLPIGGSSNQPQHF.

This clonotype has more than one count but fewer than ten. The CDR3 nucleotides are TGTGCCAGCAGCCCCTCGCAACCCGATACGCAGTATTTT. This sequence encodes CASSPSQPDTQYF. The V gene is TRBV7-9, the J gene TRBJ2-3; D remains unclear. V was cut by 5 bases and J by 6 bases, with 12 bases left in between. CDR1 and CDR2 from the germline V gene are SEHNR and FQNEAQ (reference sequence). The CDR3 is 13 amino acids.

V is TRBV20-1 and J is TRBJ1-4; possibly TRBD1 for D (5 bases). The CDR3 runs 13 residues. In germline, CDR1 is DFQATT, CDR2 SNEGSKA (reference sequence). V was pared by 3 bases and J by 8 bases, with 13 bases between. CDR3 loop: CSASKGRGEKLFF. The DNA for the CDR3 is TGCAGTGCTAGTAAGGGACGCGGCGAAAAACTGTTTTTT.